This T cell receptor beta chain derives from a study of tissue T cells after allogeneic stem cell transplantation. Notes on the study in general: Few T cell clones were shared across patients, but motif clusters showed tissue-specific shared signatures.

The repertoire was sequenced with immunoSEQ multiplex PCR; TCRdb's copy has only in-frame clones and lacks some. The sample lists over a thousand clones, roughly 78% seen once, with about a third in the top ten. In the case of this clone: Its antigen remains unknown.

Looked up from germline, CDR1 is SQVTM and CDR2 is ANQGSEA. The CDR3 runs to 13 residues. V lost 4 bases to trimming and J lost 3 bases; unmatched junction nucleotides: 6. This research-autopsy study prospectively enrolled adult allogeneic hematopoietic cell transplant recipients with steroid-refractory graft-versus-host disease. This chain links TRBV29-1 with TRBJ2-7; 7 bases are a match to TRBD2. This clonotype originated in an older male patient with steroid-refractory graft-versus-host disease after an allogeneic stem cell transplant. Some of the T cells may derive from the graft donor. The sample here was spleen tissue, taken at autopsy. This chain's CDR3 is CSVAGGFSYEQYF. In DNA form, the CDR3 reads TGCAGCGTTGCGGGGGGATTTAGCTACGAGCAGTACTTC.